The 13 T cell receptor beta chains in this list originate from one sample, sequenced in a study of blood T cell repertoires in COVID-19. Profiling relied on immunoSEQ multiplex PCR, and the TCRdb table lists in-frame clones only, not all of them. This sample has approximately 280,000 clones, with 90% found just once. Sequencing input: PBMCs or T cells enriched from blood (not recorded which). Receptor source: a woman under 30 with acute COVID-19.

The chain couples TRBV4-1 to TRBJ1-3, with D possibly TRBD1 on 6 matching bases. Trimming took off 3 bases at V and 5 bases at J, with 17 bases between the two ends. The CDR3 runs to 16 residues. Germline V lookup: CDR1 MGHRA, CDR2 YSYEKL. In DNA, the CDR3 is TGCGCCAGCAGCCATCCCTTGGCAGACAGGCGAAACACCATATATTTT. As protein: CASSHPLADRRNTIYF.

The chain employs TRBV7-9 and TRBJ2-5; the match to TRBD2 covers 12 bases. Germline CDR1 is SEHNR and CDR2 is FQNEAQ (reference sequence). The V gene end was trimmed by 3 bases and the J gene end by 0 bases; junction bases not matched to a gene: 2. CDR3 length: 16 residues. The CDR3 coding sequence is TGTGCCAGCAGCTTCGGACTAGCGGGAAACCAAGAGACCCAGTACTTC. Protein sequence: CASSFGLAGNQETQYF.

The V and J genes are TRBV2 and TRBJ1-1, with TRBD1 matching over 9 bases. Germline CDR1 is SNHLY and CDR2 is FYNNEI. CDR3 length: 17 amino acids. Trimming cost V 7 bases and J 0 bases; bases outside gene matches: 12. CDR3 DNA: TGTGCCAGCAACTTCGGGACAGGGACCCTCATGAACACTGAAGCTTTCTTT. Amino acid sequence: CASNFGTGTLMNTEAFF.

This chain connects TRBV5-1 to TRBJ1-6; D unresolved. V was clipped by 0 bases and J by 10 bases, with 11 bases between them. The CDR3 loop spans 14 amino acids. The V gene's germline CDR1 is SGHRS and CDR2 YFSETQ. CDR3 region: CASSLVESNSPLHF. The CDR3 DNA reads TGCGCCAGCAGCTTGGTCGAGTCGAACTCACCCCTCCACTTT. Using reference TRBV5-1 and TRBJ1-6 for the parts outside the CDR3, the full variable domain is KAGVTQTPRYLIKTRGQQVTLSCSPISGHRSVSWYQQTPGQGLQFLFEYFSETQRNKGNFPGRFSGRQFSNSRSEMNVSTLELGDSALYLCASSLVESNSPLHFGNGTRLTVT.

The chain joins TRBV19 to TRBJ2-1, with TRBD2 identical over 12 bases. This CDR3 spans 15 amino acids. In germline, CDR1 is LNHDA, CDR2 SQIVND (reference sequence). J gave up 8 bases and V 1 base, and 3 bases lay outside the gene matches. CDR3 amino acids: CASSIALAGGYEQFF. Written as DNA, the CDR3 is TGTGCCAGTAGTATAGCACTAGCGGGAGGCTATGAGCAGTTCTTC.

The chain joins TRBV5-4 to TRBJ1-1, with 7 nucleotides matching TRBD1. The CDR3 has 14 residues. Germline V lookup: CDR1 SGHNT, CDR2 YYREEE (reference sequence). J was trimmed by 5 bases and V by 8 bases; bases with no gene match: 12. The DNA for the CDR3 is TGTGCCAGTAAACAGGGGCTGGGGACGACTGAAGCTTTCTTT. Protein product: CASKQGLGTTEAFF.

The chain has TRBV4-3 and TRBJ2-7; 7 bases line up with TRBD1. The CDR3 has 12 residues. The germline V gene has CDR1 LGHNA and CDR2 YSLEER. Trimming removed 2 bases from V and 9 bases from J; junction bases left unmatched: 4. Here the CDR3 reads CASSQPGQRQYF. The CDR3 DNA reads TGCGCCAGCAGCCAACCGGGACAGCGGCAGTACTTC.

The chain has TRBV18 and TRBJ1-3; D is possibly TRBD1 (5 bases). The germline V and J ends were trimmed by 2 bases and 4 bases, with 15 bases remaining between them. Germline V gene sequence: CDR1 KGHSH, CDR2 LQKENI. The CDR3 is 16 amino acids. The CDR3 DNA reads as TGTGCCAGCTCACCATTGATGGGGGACTCGGGAAACACCATATATTTT. It yields the protein CASSPLMGDSGNTIYF.

The J gene is TRBJ1-3, the V gene TRBV28; no reliable D call. Per germline, CDR1 MDHEN and CDR2 SYDVKM. With 5 bases removed from V and 2 bases from J, the gap between germline ends came to 10 bases. The CDR3 covers 14 residues. CDR3 DNA sequence: TGTGCCAGCAGTCCCGGAGGTACTGGAAACACCATATATTTT. This codes for CASSPGGTGNTIYF.

The V gene is TRBV12-3 or TRBV12-4, the J gene TRBJ1-5, with D uncertain. V gave up 5 bases and J gave up 6 bases, with 8 bases separating them. The CDR3 is 12 amino acids. The chain's CDR3 is CASSPRGQPQHF. CDR3 nucleotides: TGTGCCAGCAGTCCGCGGGGTCAGCCCCAGCATTTT.

The J gene is TRBJ2-3, the V gene TRBV24-1, with a possible D match to TRBD2 (7 bases). With 5 bases removed from V and 5 bases from J, the gap between germline ends came to 19 bases. This CDR3 contains 16 residues. The germline V gene has CDR1 KGHDR and CDR2 SFDVKD. The CDR3 loop is CATSAGGAANGDTQYF. The CDR3 DNA is TGTGCCACCAGTGCGGGGGGCGCAGCCAACGGAGATACGCAGTATTTT.

The chain is built from TRBV6-5 and TRBJ2-7; TRBD2 agrees at 8 bases. The CDR3 runs 14 residues. V lost 0 bases to trimming and J lost 7 bases; unmatched junction nucleotides: 5. CDR1 and CDR2 from the germline V gene are MNHEY and SVGAGI. This CDR3 is CASSYSAGEREQYF. CDR3 sequence (DNA): TGTGCCAGCAGTTACTCAGCGGGAGAAAGGGAGCAGTACTTC.

The CDR3, as DNA: TGTGCCAGCACCCCATCACCCGGGAAAACGCAGTATTTT. Its translation: CASTPSPGKTQYF. The chain combines TRBV7-9 with TRBJ2-3; perhaps TRBD2 as D (5 bases). This CDR3 is built from 13 residues. V lost 7 bases and J lost 9, with 17 bases in between. In germline, CDR1 is SEHNR, CDR2 FQNEAQ (reference sequence).